The source of this TCR beta chain is a study of shared clonotypes between healthy human individuals. Study details: Each donor had three CD4 naive, three CD4 memory, two CD8 naive and one CD8 memory plate.

The method was immunoSEQ multiplex PCR; TCRdb's version includes in-frame clones alone and lacks a portion of them. The sample yields 1 million to 1.3 million clones, around 82% seen once. Subsets obtained from CD4+ cells comprised CD45RA+ naive and CD45RA-negative memory cells. Study results and caveats: Naive subsets tended to show greater estimated richness than memory subsets. In four donors, around 5% of naive CD4 clonotypes appeared in common.

This clone was counted a few times. Antigen: not known. CDR3 length: 15 amino acids. V dropped 3 bases and J dropped 7 bases, with 16 bases sitting between them. Germline lookup yields CDR1 MNHNS and CDR2 SASEGT. Sequencing was performed on memory CD4+ T cells from PBMCs. The sample's subset: CD45RA-negative fraction. The chain carries TRBV6-1 and TRBJ1-5; D is undetermined. The receptor comes from a man younger than 35 in good health. Some clones in this sample may be carry-over from other donors' samples. The CDR3 region has the DNA TGTGCCAGCAGTGAGAGTGGTGTCGAATGGCAGCCCCAGCATTTT. Its protein is CASSESGVEWQPQHF.